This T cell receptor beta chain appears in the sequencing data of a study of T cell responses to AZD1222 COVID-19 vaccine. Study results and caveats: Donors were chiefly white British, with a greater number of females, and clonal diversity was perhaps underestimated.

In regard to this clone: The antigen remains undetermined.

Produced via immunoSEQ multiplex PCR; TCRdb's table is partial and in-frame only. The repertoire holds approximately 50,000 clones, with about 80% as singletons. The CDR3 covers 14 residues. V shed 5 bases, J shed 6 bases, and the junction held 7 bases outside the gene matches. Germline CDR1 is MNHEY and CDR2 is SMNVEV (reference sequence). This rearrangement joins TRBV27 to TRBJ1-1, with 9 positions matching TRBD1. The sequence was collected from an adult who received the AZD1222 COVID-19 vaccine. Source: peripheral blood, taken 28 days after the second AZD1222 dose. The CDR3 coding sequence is TGTGCCAGCAGTCACCGGGACAGGGCTTCTGAAGCTTTCTTT. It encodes CASSHRDRASEAFF.